This section outlines one T cell receptor (beta chain) sequence together with its context. This specimen belongs to a study of blood T cell repertoires in COVID-19. This table comes from immunoSEQ multiplex PCR, and its TCRdb copy is limited to in-frame clones, with some not included. The repertoire has more than 120,000 clones, around 90% of them found once; the top ten carry 0.8% to 0.95%. The TCR was taken from a woman aged 45 to 65 with acute or convalescent COVID-19. Source material: peripheral blood.

CDR3 DNA sequence: TGTGCCAGCAGTCATGGACAGACTTACGAGCAGTACTTC. Residues: CASSHGQTYEQYF. This chain joins TRBV28 and TRBJ2-7, with TRBD1 as a possible D gene (6 bases). Looked up from germline, CDR1 is MDHEN and CDR2 is SYDVKM. Trimming stripped 5 bases from V and 4 bases from J, with 12 bases between. The CDR3 spans 13 residues.